The source of this T cell receptor beta chain is a study of cytomegalovirus exposure and HLA in healthy donors (dated by TCRdb to about 2017). A note on the overall study: According to a later analysis, one platform produced both the roughly 110 validation repertoires and the roughly 640 repertoires of the first cohort. The aim of the study was to test whether cataloging public T cell receptors could identify signatures of past pathogen exposure. In addition to the first cohort of about 650 subjects, a separate validation cohort of 120 different subjects was used. To predict cytomegalovirus infection status, the study brought together high-throughput TCR immunosequencing, statistical association of individual TCRs with disease status, and machine learning. Points the paper makes about the study in general: The classifier was reported to diagnose cytomegalovirus status with high specificity and sensitivity in both the original cohort and the validation cohort. A total of 164 TCR beta chains were listed by the study as associated with cytomegalovirus. In vitro tests confirmed that a few of the cytomegalovirus-associated TCR beta chains recognize cytomegalovirus antigens. Most TCR sequences were observed very rarely across donors, whereas some public TCRs were present in many individuals. Of the cluster scores, approximately 95% were above 0 in a later analysis, which found that TCRs clustered in the first cohort also tended to co-occur in the roughly 130 validation repertoires. The authors suggested that the approach could potentially be generalized to other disease states and immunological phenotypes. A later analysis lacked HLA typing for the validation cohort, so it scored co-occurrence in that cohort across all 110 or so repertoires.

Library construction relied on the immunoSEQ multiplex PCR assay. The study's processing was this. To diagnose cytomegalovirus status from the catalog of TCR beta chain sequences, a statistical classification framework was built. TCRdb's version of the immuneACCESS table is confined to in-frame rearrangements and falls short of the full clone set. An unresolved V gene accounts for under half of the shortfall where checked; the remainder is of unknown origin. Clone size and V and J calls were adopted from that table, with D and trimming inferred from the DNA. The sample table lists some 76,000 clones, approximately 95% of them with a count of one. The ten top clones hold around 2.1% of the sample. Donors formed part of the validation cohort, which comprised some 120 subjects and was distinct from the first cohort of 550 to 850 subjects. Comment on this clone: The target of this receptor is not known. No quality values exist for individual bases; no much larger clone is one base distant.

The CDR3 has 15 amino acids, counting the end cysteine and phenylalanine. CDR3 DNA is the only sequence kept; it has 45 bases, read in frame from the first base. V is pared back by 1 base and J by 2 bases, with 9 bases lying between the germline termini. The germline V gene specifies SGHVS as CDR1 and FQNEAQ as CDR2. Specimen: PBMCs. The V and J genes are TRBV7-8 and TRBJ1-3; TRBD1 is possibly the D segment (5 matching bases). This clonotype was obtained from a woman between 18 and 29 years old in good health and CMV-seronegative. The CDR3 has the sequence CASSLVLQAGNTIYF. Here is the DNA: TGTGCCAGCAGCTTAGTGTTACAGGCTGGAAACACCATATATTTT.